This TCR beta chain came from a study of blood T cell repertoires in COVID-19. Study details: The United States, Italy and Spain were the sources of the acute and convalescent COVID-19 samples. Sources were T cells, B-cell-depleted T cells, or PBMCs; the material itself was cDNA or gDNA.

Seattle cases were enrolled at active infection and followed longitudinally. Original methodology: By means of reference gene primer amplification, nucleated cell counts were estimated. Clones were read by immunoSEQ multiplex PCR, and TCRdb kept only the in-frame ones, dropping some. The V and J calls and the clone size are those of that table, but D and trimming were determined from the DNA. The profile shows more than 200,000 clones, around 84% of them singletons. Trimming removed 0 bases at V and 5 bases at J, with 10 bases between. CDR1 and CDR2 from the germline V gene are SEHNR and FQNEAQ (reference sequence). The CDR3 runs to 15 residues.

The V and J genes are TRBV7-9 and TRBJ1-4; D is ambiguous. The sequenced material came from peripheral blood. This TCR was recovered from an elderly woman with COVID-19, enrolled during active disease. Written as DNA, the CDR3 is TGTGCCAGCAGCTTAGCGTCCGGAGGAAATGAAAAACTGTTTTTT. Translation: CASSLASGGNEKLFF.